This TCR beta chain was retrieved from a study of radiotherapy plus CTLA-4 blockade in lung cancer. About the research overall: Among enrolled patients, 15% to 20% responded and more than 25% achieved disease control.

As to this clone: Its specificity is not known.

Study results and caveats: Reports state that early shifts in blood T cell clones, with interferon-beta, best predicted response. Radiotherapy was combined with ipilimumab, and tumor-derived TCR clones then expanded in blood.

Using immunoSEQ multiplex PCR, the repertoire was profiled, and TCRdb retains in-frame clones only, with some absent. The table lists roughly 32,000 clones, 81% of them singletons. With 5 bases removed from V and 2 bases from J, the gap between germline ends came to 7 bases. This CDR3 comprises 12 residues. The germline gives CDR1 MNHNS, CDR2 SASEGT. The receptor's source is a human donor with non-small cell lung cancer that progressed on radiotherapy plus ipilimumab. This chain joins TRBV6-1 and TRBJ2-7, with D maybe TRBD1 (5 bases). This material consisted of peripheral blood, taken from a patient treated with radiotherapy plus ipilimumab. The CDR3 DNA is TGTGCCAGCAGTCAGGGTACCTACGAGCAGTACTTC. The encoded protein is CASSQGTYEQYF.